This TCR beta chain was sequenced for a study of blood T cell repertoires in COVID-19. Study information: Some COVID-19 samples were acute and others convalescent; all came from the United States, Italy and Spain. Sources were T cells, B-cell-depleted T cells, or PBMCs; the material itself was cDNA or gDNA.

How the authors handled the data: Quantification of nucleated cells was approximated via reference gene primer amplification. Clones were sequenced by immunoSEQ multiplex PCR, and TCRdb holds only the in-frame ones, with some missing. Clone size and V and J calls were adopted from that table, with D and trimming inferred from the DNA. The profile covers about 300,000 clones, with more than 75% appearing a single time and under 2% taken by the ten largest. Source material: peripheral blood. This clonotype was obtained from a woman between 50 and 59 years old with acute or convalescent COVID-19.

The CDR3 region is CASSESSGSSYNEQFF. CDR3 in DNA: TGTGCCAGCAGTGAATCTAGCGGAAGCTCCTACAATGAGCAGTTCTTC. The J gene is TRBJ2-1, the V gene TRBV2, with 7 nucleotides matching TRBD2. This CDR3 is 16 amino acids long. J gave up 0 bases and V 2 bases, and 4 bases lay outside the gene matches. CDR1 and CDR2 (germline): SNHLY, FYNNEI.